The 27 T cell receptor beta chains given below trace back to one sample, sequenced in a study of PD-1 blockade in classical Hodgkin lymphoma. Time point reported: newly diagnosed, previously untreated cHL patient sample. From thawed PBMCs, CD4+ T cells were purified using magnetic negative selection. Measured with immunoSEQ multiplex PCR; TCRdb has only the in-frame clones, and not every one. In the table there are about 35,000 clones, more than 85% of which are singletons. The sample taken for sequencing was CD4+ T cells from blood. Receptors were obtained from a human donor with classical Hodgkin lymphoma.

V is TRBV7-2 and J is TRBJ2-7; D gene uncertain. V was trimmed by 1 base and J by 8 bases, leaving 15 bases between them. There are 14 residues in the CDR3. Germline V gene data show CDR1 as SGHTA and CDR2 as FQGNSA. This CDR3 is CASSLGIGTVQQYF. CDR3 DNA: TGTGCCAGCAGCTTAGGTATTGGAACCGTTCAGCAGTACTTC.

V usage is TRBV6-6 and J usage is TRBJ1-2, with 12 bases lining up with TRBD1. Trimming removed 0 bases from V and 8 bases from J; junction bases left unmatched: 7. Germline CDR1 is MNHNY and CDR2 is SVGAGI (reference sequence). This CDR3 is 16 amino acids long. For the CDR3, the DNA is TGTGCCAGCAGTTACTCAGGGACAGGGGGCGCAGGGGGCTACACCTTC. Its protein is CASSYSGTGGAGGYTF.

This clone was picked up a small number of times. The V and J genes are TRBV2 and TRBJ1-5; TRBD1 is a possible D gene (5 bases). V was shortened by 6 bases and J by 4 bases, with 10 bases between the two germline ends. This CDR3 is built from 13 residues. Germline CDR1 and CDR2: SNHLY and FYNNEI. In nucleotides, the CDR3 is TGTGCCAGCAGCACAAGGGGTAATCAGCCCCAGCATTTT. Translated, it gives CASSTRGNQPQHF.

The CDR3 protein is CASRKGDRSFSYEQYF. As DNA, the CDR3 is TGTGCCAGCCGAAAAGGGGACAGGTCCTTCTCCTACGAGCAGTACTTC. J is TRBJ2-7 and V is TRBV11-2, with 8 bases that match TRBD1. CDR3 length equals 16 residues. With 8 bases clipped from V and 0 bases from J, the junction kept 12 bases outside the gene matches. From germline, CDR1 is SGHAT and CDR2 FQNNGV.

V and J are TRBV6-5 and TRBJ2-7, with 9 nucleotides matching TRBD2. Germline V lookup: CDR1 MNHEY, CDR2 SVGAGI. Germline trimming cut 4 bases from V and 2 bases from J; bases unmatched to any gene: 6. This CDR3 comprises 15 residues. Here the CDR3 DNA reads TGTGCCAGCAGTTCCTGGACTAGCGAAACCTACGAGCAGTACTTC. Residues: CASSSWTSETYEQYF.

The chain recombines TRBV15 with TRBJ2-3; 8 nucleotides align to TRBD1. Germline V gene sequence: CDR1 LNHNV, CDR2 YYDKDF (reference sequence). This CDR3 is built from 15 residues. V was pared by 1 base and J by 2 bases, with 2 bases of the junction left unmatched. The CDR3 region is CATSRGTGITDTQYF. The CDR3 region has the DNA TGTGCCACCAGCAGAGGGACAGGGATCACAGATACGCAGTATTTT.

J is TRBJ2-3 and V is TRBV5-5, with D unresolved. There are 14 residues in the CDR3. Germline-derived CDR1 and CDR2 are SGHKS and YYEKEE (reference sequence). Trimming took 0 bases from V and 2 from J, leaving 7 bases between them. The CDR3: CASSLGVNTDTQYF. In DNA form, the CDR3 reads TGTGCCAGCAGCTTGGGGGTGAACACAGATACGCAGTATTTT.

The chain combines TRBV27 with TRBJ2-5; no clear D gene. CDR3 length equals 13 residues. V was pared by 5 bases and J by 5 bases, with 12 bases between. The V gene's germline CDR1 is MNHEY and CDR2 SMNVEV (reference sequence). The CDR3 DNA sequence: TGTGCCAGCAGTCCGCCTTTTGGGGAGACCCAGTACTTC. Its protein product is CASSPPFGETQYF.

This clone was detected only once. The rearrangement uses TRBV2 and TRBJ2-1; D is possibly TRBD2 (6 bases). The CDR3 totals 13 residues. V lost 4 bases to trimming and J lost 3 bases, with 7 bases between them. Per germline, CDR1 SNHLY and CDR2 FYNNEI. CDR3: CASSAGSYNEQFF. Here the CDR3 DNA reads TGTGCCAGCAGTGCCGGGAGCTACAATGAGCAGTTCTTC.

V is TRBV13 and J is TRBJ2-5; 13 nucleotides agree with TRBD2. The length of the CDR3 is 17 residues. The J segment lost 3 bases and the V segment lost 4 bases, leaving 8 bases of the junction unmatched. Germline-derived CDR1 and CDR2 are PRHDT and FYEKMQ (reference sequence). The CDR3 sequence is CASSSGLAGFEEETQYF. The CDR3 DNA is TGTGCCAGCAGCTCGGGACTAGCGGGGTTTGAGGAAGAGACCCAGTACTTC.

V gene TRBV6-1 combines with J gene TRBJ2-2; 8 bases match TRBD2. Germline loops: CDR1 MNHNS, CDR2 SASEGT. CDR3 length equals 15 residues. V was pared by 8 bases and J by 6 bases, with 11 bases of the junction left unmatched. The DNA of the CDR3 is TGTGCCAGCCTCACCGGGACTAGAGCGTCCGGGGAGCTGTTTTTT. Translation gives CASLTGTRASGELFF.

This chain uses TRBV5-6 with TRBJ1-2, with a tentative D call TRBD1 (6 bases). Trimming shortened V by 4 bases and J by 4 bases, and 11 bases separated the two germline ends. This CDR3 contains 13 residues. From germline, CDR1 is SGHDT and CDR2 YYEEEE. The CDR3: CASSRRRGYGYTF. DNA of the CDR3: TGTGCCAGCAGCAGGCGCAGGGGCTATGGCTACACCTTC.

The rearrangement joins TRBV5-1 to TRBJ2-7, with 12 bases lining up with TRBD1. The CDR3 length is 15 residues. CDR1 and CDR2 (germline): SGHRS, YFSETQ. V lost 5 bases to trimming and J lost 3 bases; unmatched junction nucleotides: 6. The CDR3 here is CASSPGQGAFYEQYF. The CDR3 nucleotides are TGCGCCAGCAGTCCGGGACAGGGGGCTTTCTACGAGCAGTACTTC.

V gene TRBV12-2 combines with J gene TRBJ1-6. TRBV12-2 counts as a pseudogene. CDR3 size: 16 residues. This CDR3 is CASRSRDLLMGSPLHF. The DNA for the CDR3 is TGTGCAAGTCGCTCCCGGGACCTCCTCATGGGGTCACCCCTCCACTTT.

The rearrangement uses TRBV7-8 and TRBJ1-6; D uncertain. Germline V lookup: CDR1 SGHVS, CDR2 FQNEAQ. The CDR3 has 17 amino acids. V lost 4 bases and J lost 5, with 18 bases in between. The CDR3 DNA reads as TGTGCCAGCAGCTCCTTTTCGGTGATCAAAAATAATTCACCCCTCCACTTT. This translates into CASSSFSVIKNNSPLHF.

V usage is TRBV5-1 and J usage is TRBJ2-7; D remains unclear. With 5 bases removed from V and 2 bases from J, the gap between germline ends came to 14 bases. The CDR3 consists of 14 residues. CDR1 and CDR2 from the germline V gene are SGHRS and YFSETQ. The CDR3: CASSRELTPYEQYF. Here the CDR3 DNA reads TGCGCCAGCAGTCGCGAGCTAACACCCTACGAGCAGTACTTC.

The rearrangement joins TRBV30 to TRBJ1-2; 7 bases match TRBD1. V trimming: 4 bases; J trimming: 6 bases; junction bases outside the gene matches: 17. The CDR3 spans 16 residues. Germline V gene sequence: CDR1 GTSNPN, CDR2 SVGIG (reference sequence). The chain's CDR3 is CAWKIFGTAGGDGYTF. CDR3 DNA: TGTGCCTGGAAAATATTCGGGACAGCGGGAGGAGATGGCTACACCTTC.

CDR3 nucleotide sequence: TGTGCCAGCATACCCGGGACGGGATTGAACACTGAAGCTTTCTTT. This encodes CASIPGTGLNTEAFF. The gene calls are TRBV6-6 and TRBJ1-1, with D possibly matching TRBD1 (5 bases). The CDR3 is 15 amino acids. Per the germline V gene, CDR1 is MNHNY and CDR2 is SVGAGI (reference sequence). Deletions cut 7 bases from V and 0 bases from J, with 15 bases between.

This sequence joins TRBV18 and TRBJ1-2, with TRBD1 as a possible D gene (6 bases). In germline, CDR1 is KGHSH, CDR2 LQKENI. Trimming took off 4 bases at V and 2 bases at J, with 14 bases between the two ends. There are 15 residues in the CDR3. CDR3 coding DNA: TGTGCCAGCTCACAGTCTTCGGACAGAAACTATGGCTACACCTTC. The encoded protein is CASSQSSDRNYGYTF.

This rearrangement joins TRBV19 to TRBJ1-5; D ambiguous. This CDR3 has 13 residues. The germline V gene has CDR1 LNHDA and CDR2 SQIVND (reference sequence). Trimming took off 3 bases at V and 4 bases at J, with 7 bases between the two ends. The CDR3 sequence: CASSMGLNQPQHF. The CDR3 DNA sequence: TGTGCCAGTAGTATGGGTTTGAATCAGCCCCAGCATTTT.

The chain is built from TRBV5-1 and TRBJ1-1; tentatively, D is TRBD1 (5 bases). The CDR3 totals 14 residues. Germline CDR1 SGHRS, CDR2 YFSETQ. The V end lost 1 base, the J end lost 5 bases, and 12 bases lay between the germline ends. The CDR3 sequence is CASSLWGGMTEAFF. DNA for the CDR3: TGCGCCAGCAGCTTGTGGGGGGGAATGACTGAAGCTTTCTTT.

This sequence joins TRBV5-1 and TRBJ2-5; D unresolved. The CDR3 contains 11 residues. Trimming took off 0 bases at V and 7 bases at J, with 4 bases between the two ends. Germline assignment: CDR1 SGHRS and CDR2 YFSETQ. The CDR3 nucleotides are TGCGCCAGCAGCTTGGAGGGGACCCAGTACTTC. Protein product: CASSLEGTQYF.

This chain links TRBV18 with TRBJ2-5, with D possibly being TRBD1 (5 bases). The CDR3 loop spans 14 amino acids. The germline CDR1 and CDR2 sequences are KGHSH and LQKENI. Trimming took off 2 bases at V and 5 bases at J, with 12 bases between the two ends. In DNA form, the CDR3 reads TGTGCCAGCTCACCAATAGAAGGGGCGGAGACCCAGTACTTC. Protein: CASSPIEGAETQYF.

This chain connects TRBV4-2 to TRBJ2-1; maybe TRBD2 (5 bases). Trimming removed 0 bases at V and 1 base at J, with 13 bases between. Germline V gene sequence: CDR1 LGHNA, CDR2 YNFKEQ. CDR3 size: 17 residues. Here the CDR3 DNA reads TGTGCCAGCAGCCAAGATGGAGGCGGGCCTTCCTACAATGAGCAGTTCTTC. Translating gives CASSQDGGGPSYNEQFF.

The chain joins TRBV11-2 to TRBJ1-1; D call uncertain. The CDR3 runs 12 residues. V dropped 2 bases and J dropped 8 bases, with 9 bases sitting between them. Germline CDR1 SGHAT, CDR2 FQNNGV. This CDR3 reads CASSLLKGEAFF. CDR3 DNA: TGTGCCAGCAGCTTACTAAAAGGGGAAGCTTTCTTT.

The chain recombines TRBV7-2 with TRBJ1-3, with D perhaps TRBD1 (5 bases). Looked up from germline, CDR1 is SGHTA and CDR2 is FQGNSA. There are 15 residues in the CDR3. Trimming cost V 1 base and J 2 bases, with 9 bases left between them. CDR3 in amino acids: CASSLGTFAGNTIYF. The CDR3 nucleotides are TGTGCCAGCAGCTTAGGGACATTCGCTGGAAACACCATATATTTT.

The chain links TRBV18 to TRBJ1-1; no reliable D call. The CDR3 loop spans 15 amino acids. Germline V gives CDR1 KGHSH, CDR2 LQKENI. V was shortened by 9 bases and J by 1 base, with 18 bases between the two germline ends. The CDR3 sequence: CASQKPSVENTEAFF. In nucleotides, the CDR3 is TGTGCCAGTCAAAAGCCTAGTGTTGAGAACACTGAAGCTTTCTTT.